This entry lists 26 T cell receptor beta chains sequenced from one sample in a study of blood T cell repertoires in COVID-19. Some clones are missing from TCRdb's copy, which holds only in-frame ones; the method was immunoSEQ multiplex PCR. The repertoire has tens of thousands of clones, 81% of them found once; the top ten carry about 40%. Sample: peripheral blood. These receptors all stem from an elderly man with acute or convalescent COVID-19.

The genes are TRBV7-3 and TRBJ2-5; 8 nucleotides align to TRBD2. The CDR3 has 16 amino acids. Germline loops: CDR1 SGHTA, CDR2 FQGTGA. The ends lost 1 base at V and 0 bases at J; junction bases unmatched: 4. CDR3: CASSLRASGYQETQYF. DNA for the CDR3: TGTGCCAGCAGCTTAAGGGCTAGCGGGTACCAAGAGACCCAGTACTTC.

The genes are TRBV25-1 and TRBJ2-7; 11 bases are a match to TRBD2. With V trimmed by 7 bases and J by 6 bases, 8 bases remained unmatched. The CDR3 loop spans 14 amino acids. The germline gives CDR1 MGHDK, CDR2 SYGVNS. The CDR3, as DNA: TGTGCCAGCACGGGTAGCGGGAGGGCCATCGAGCAGTACTTC. Encoded protein: CASTGSGRAIEQYF.

The chain couples TRBV29-1 to TRBJ1-2, with D possibly matching TRBD1 (6 bases). The CDR3 length is 11 residues. The germline V gene has CDR1 SQVTM and CDR2 ANQGSEA. V lost 4 bases and J 8 bases, leaving 11 bases between the germline ends. The CDR3 sequence is CSVGAGEGYTF. The CDR3 DNA follows: TGCAGCGTTGGGGCAGGGGAAGGCTACACCTTC.

The chain is built from TRBV27 and TRBJ2-2; 10 nucleotides align to TRBD1. Germline V gene data show CDR1 as MNHEY and CDR2 as SMNVEV (reference sequence). With V trimmed by 8 bases and J by 3 bases, 9 bases remained unmatched. The CDR3 is made up of 16 amino acids. In DNA form, the CDR3 reads TGTGCCAGCCTAGACTGGACAGGGGGGTACACCGGGGAGCTGTTTTTT. This gives the protein CASLDWTGGYTGELFF.

The genes are TRBV19 and TRBJ1-6, with 8 bases lining up with TRBD1. Germline V CDR1 and CDR2: LNHDA, SQIVND (reference sequence). This CDR3 has 18 residues. V was clipped by 6 bases and J by 9 bases; unmatched bases: 19. In nucleotides, the CDR3 is TGTGCCAGTAGGGATAGTAGTGGCAGGGGGCGTCTCAGTTCACCCCTCCACTTT. This sequence encodes CASRDSSGRGRLSSPLHF. Combining the CDR3 with reference TRBV19 and TRBJ1-6 gives the whole variable domain DGGITQSPKYLFRKEGQNVTLSCEQNLNHDAMYWYRQDPGQGLRLIYYSQIVNDFQKGDIAEGYSVSREKKESFPLTVTSAQKNPTAFYLCASRDSSGRGRLSSPLHFGNGTRLTVT.

The V call is TRBV5-1, the J call TRBJ2-7; 12 bases match TRBD1. Germline V lookup: CDR1 SGHRS, CDR2 YFSETQ. V shed 5 bases, J shed 7 bases, and the junction held 7 bases outside the gene matches. The CDR3 has 14 residues. CDR3 sequence reads: CASRGTGGTDEQYF. CDR3 in DNA: TGCGCCAGCAGGGGGACAGGGGGCACTGATGAGCAGTACTTC.

The chain joins TRBV7-9 to TRBJ2-5; 7 positions agree with TRBD2. V shed 2 bases and J 7 bases; nucleotides not matched to a gene: 4. The V gene's germline CDR1 is SEHNR and CDR2 FQNEAQ (reference sequence). The CDR3 consists of 13 residues. The CDR3 is CASSLKREGTQYF. The DNA for the CDR3 is TGTGCCAGCAGCTTAAAGAGGGAGGGGACCCAGTACTTC.

V gene TRBV6-4 combines with J gene TRBJ1-1; maybe TRBD1 (6 bases). V lost 3 bases, J lost 0 bases, and 8 bases lay in between. This CDR3 has 14 residues. CDR1 and CDR2 (germline): MRHNA, SNTAGT. The CDR3 sequence is CASSEQGMNTEAFF. As DNA, the CDR3 is TGTGCCAGCAGTGAACAGGGAATGAACACTGAAGCTTTCTTT.

This chain links TRBV18 with TRBJ2-6; D uncertain. Per the germline V gene, CDR1 is KGHSH and CDR2 is LQKENI. Deletions cut 1 base from V and 0 bases from J, with 7 bases between. CDR3 length equals 16 residues. CDR3 in amino acids: CASSPLLSSGANVLTF. Written as DNA, the CDR3 is TGTGCCAGCTCACCACTTCTTTCCTCTGGGGCCAACGTCCTGACTTTC.

The genes are TRBV27 and TRBJ2-1; 8 nucleotides match TRBD2. The CDR3 contains 12 residues. With V trimmed by 5 bases and J by 12 bases, 6 bases remained unmatched. Germline V gene data show CDR1 as MNHEY and CDR2 as SMNVEV (reference sequence). The CDR3 reads CASSSGSIVQFF. In DNA, the CDR3 is TGTGCCAGCAGTAGCGGGAGTATCGTGCAGTTCTTC.

This rearrangement joins TRBV20-1 to TRBJ2-1; 10 bases fit TRBD2. J was trimmed by 9 bases and V by 3 bases; bases with no gene match: 14. CDR3 length: 16 residues. The V gene's germline CDR1 is DFQATT and CDR2 SNEGSKA (reference sequence). The DNA of the CDR3 is TGCAGTGCTAGTTCATCCGGGACTAGCGCCTTGGGTGAGCAGTTCTTC. This encodes CSASSSGTSALGEQFF.

Here the CDR3 reads CASSTMTDQPQHF. In DNA, the CDR3 is TGTGCCAGCAGCACTATGACGGATCAGCCCCAGCATTTT. The chain employs TRBV6-5 and TRBJ1-5; D is unresolved. Per germline, CDR1 MNHEY and CDR2 SVGAGI. The CDR3 has 13 residues. V lost 6 bases and J 5 bases, leaving 11 bases between the germline ends.

The CDR3 is CASSSFGAGEETQYF. As DNA, the CDR3 is TGTGCCAGCAGCTCTTTCGGGGCAGGGGAGGAGACCCAGTACTTC. The J gene is TRBJ2-5, the V gene TRBV11-2, with D possibly TRBD1 on 6 matching bases. With 4 bases removed from V and 5 bases from J, the gap between germline ends came to 17 bases. The germline V gene encodes CDR1 SGHAT and CDR2 FQNNGV. The CDR3 is made up of 15 amino acids.

This clone was seen just once. This sequence joins TRBV6-6 and TRBJ2-3; 8 bases agree with TRBD2. In germline, CDR1 is MNHNY, CDR2 SVGAGI (reference sequence). Trimming removed 5 bases from V and 4 bases from J; junction bases left unmatched: 11. The CDR3 is 16 amino acids. The CDR3 coding sequence is TGTGCCAGCAGTCTAGCCGGGACTAGTAGCGCAGATACGCAGTATTTT. Residues: CASSLAGTSSADTQYF.

The chain links TRBV25-1 to TRBJ2-1, with TRBD1 matching 8 bases. The CDR3 spans 16 residues. With V trimmed by 2 bases and J by 6 bases, 9 bases remained unmatched. Germline loops: CDR1 MGHDK, CDR2 SYGVNS. CDR3 residues: CASSEAGGSLSNEQFF. The CDR3, as DNA: TGTGCCAGCAGTGAAGCAGGGGGCTCACTCAGCAATGAGCAGTTCTTC.

This chain links TRBV15 with TRBJ2-4, with 7 bases that match TRBD1. Germline V lookup: CDR1 LNHNV, CDR2 YYDKDF (reference sequence). The CDR3 contains 15 residues. V trimming: 1 base; J trimming: 4 bases; junction bases outside the gene matches: 4. The CDR3 bases are TGTGCCACCAGCAGAGGGGGGACAGAGAAAAACATTCAGTACTTC. This translates into CATSRGGTEKNIQYF.

The V gene is TRBV20-1, the J gene TRBJ1-2; D is possibly TRBD1 (5 bases). The CDR3 loop spans 13 amino acids. Germline lookup yields CDR1 DFQATT and CDR2 SNEGSKA (reference sequence). V was shortened by 3 bases and J by 4 bases, with 12 bases between the two germline ends. DNA for the CDR3: TGCAGTGCTAGTCCAGGGTTAAGCTATGGCTACACCTTC. This translates into CSASPGLSYGYTF.

V and J are TRBV19 and TRBJ1-1, with a tentative D call TRBD1 (5 bases). Germline V gives CDR1 LNHDA, CDR2 SQIVND (reference sequence). V was shortened by 5 bases and J by 4 bases, with 20 bases between the two germline ends. The CDR3 has 16 amino acids. CDR3 in DNA: TGTGCCAGTAGTGCCTATGCGGCGGGGGGGGTCACTGAAGCTTTCTTT. Translation gives CASSAYAAGGVTEAFF.

The chain is built from TRBV11-2 and TRBJ2-6; TRBD2 matches 11 bases. CDR3 length: 19 amino acids. The germline gives CDR1 SGHAT, CDR2 FQNNGV. J was trimmed by 2 bases and V by 4 bases; bases with no gene match: 10. The CDR3 DNA follows: TGTGCCAGCAGCTCGGGACTTCTAGCGGGAGGCCCTGGGGCCAACGTCCTGACTTTC. Translated, it gives CASSSGLLAGGPGANVLTF.

The chain has TRBV27 and TRBJ2-3, with 9 bases aligning to TRBD2. Trimming at V came to 7 bases and at J to 2 bases, leaving 13 bases not matched to a gene. The CDR3 contains 17 residues. Germline V CDR1 and CDR2: MNHEY, SMNVEV (reference sequence). CDR3 nucleotides: TGTGCCAGCATTAGGGGTACCGCTAGCGGGGACACAGATACGCAGTATTTT. This encodes CASIRGTASGDTDTQYF.

This chain links TRBV2 with TRBJ1-2; D is uncertain. The length of the CDR3 is 16 residues. Germline V gives CDR1 SNHLY, CDR2 FYNNEI. V was trimmed by 2 bases and J by 8 bases, leaving 21 bases between them. Here the CDR3 reads CASSESRIYRDKGYTF. CDR3 nucleotide sequence: TGTGCCAGCAGTGAAAGCCGTATTTACAGAGACAAGGGCTACACCTTC.

V gene TRBV10-3 combines with J gene TRBJ2-5, with D possibly TRBD2 on 5 matching bases. Trimming shortened V by 0 bases and J by 7 bases, and 15 bases separated the two germline ends. In germline, CDR1 is ENHRY, CDR2 SYGVKD. The length of the CDR3 is 15 residues. The CDR3 DNA reads as TGTGCCATCAGTGAGTCGATCAAGCCCGGAGGGACCCAGTACTTC. Protein: CAISESIKPGGTQYF.

The chain joins TRBV27 to TRBJ1-1, with D possibly being TRBD1 (6 bases). V lost 6 bases and J 7 bases, leaving 15 bases between the germline ends. The CDR3 has 13 residues. The germline CDR1 and CDR2 sequences are MNHEY and SMNVEV (reference sequence). CDR3 loop: CASSLQGTGEAFF. The CDR3 region has the DNA TGTGCCAGCAGCCTACAGGGTACGGGTGAAGCTTTCTTT.

V is TRBV20-1 and J is TRBJ1-6; TRBD1 aligns across 7 bases. The CDR3 loop spans 14 amino acids. V was pared by 3 bases and J by 6 bases, with 5 bases of the junction left unmatched. CDR1 and CDR2 (germline): DFQATT, SNEGSKA (reference sequence). In DNA, the CDR3 is TGCAGTGCTAGTGACAGGGTGGGTAATTCACCCCTCCACTTT. Translating gives CSASDRVGNSPLHF.

The CDR3 reads CASSKSGSNEQYF. The DNA of the CDR3 is TGTGCCAGCAGTAAAAGCGGGAGTAACGAGCAGTACTTC. The chain links TRBV6-5 to TRBJ2-7, with TRBD2 matching over 8 bases. CDR1 and CDR2 (germline): MNHEY, SVGAGI. The CDR3 loop spans 13 amino acids. Trimming at V came to 5 bases and at J to 5 bases, leaving 5 bases not matched to a gene.

The rearrangement links TRBV28 to TRBJ2-3; a weak D match, TRBD1 (5 bases). V lost 4 bases to trimming and J lost 5 bases, with 16 bases between them. Germline-derived CDR1 and CDR2 are MDHEN and SYDVKM. This CDR3 is 15 amino acids long. CDR3 bases: TGTGCCAGCAGTTCAATTCAGGGTGCTGTAGATACGCAGTATTTT. Protein: CASSSIQGAVDTQYF.